Listed here are 20 T cell receptor beta chains from one sample, sequenced in a study of blood T cell repertoires in COVID-19. Sequencing used immunoSEQ multiplex PCR; TCRdb keeps in-frame clones, though not all of them. The table shows over 150,000 clones, with approximately 90% occurring only once. The sample was peripheral blood. These TCRs come from a man younger than 30 with COVID-19, enrolled during active disease.

This chain uses TRBV4-3 with TRBJ2-7, with 10 bases matching TRBD1. There are 16 residues in the CDR3. The ends lost 0 bases at V and 7 bases at J; junction bases unmatched: 9. Germline assignment: CDR1 LGHNA and CDR2 YSLEER. CDR3 protein: CASSQDRRQGAKEQYF. CDR3 sequence (DNA): TGCGCCAGCAGCCAAGATCGAAGACAGGGGGCAAAAGAGCAGTACTTC.

The J gene is TRBJ1-1, the V gene TRBV18; 12 bases agree with TRBD1. CDR1 is KGHSH and CDR2 is LQKENI in the germline V gene. The CDR3 spans 20 residues. Trimming took 3 bases from V and 1 from J; bases not matched to a gene: 15. The CDR3 sequence: CASSPGTGGAEGGWNTEAFF. DNA for the CDR3: TGTGCCAGCTCACCCGGGACAGGGGGCGCGGAAGGGGGCTGGAACACTGAAGCTTTCTTT. The variable domain in full, completed from reference TRBV18 and TRBJ1-1, reads NAGVMQNPRHLVRRRGQEARLRCSPMKGHSHVYWYRQLPEEGLKFMVYLQKENIIDESGMPKERFSAEFPKEGPSILRIQQVVRGDSAAYFCASSPGTGGAEGGWNTEAFFGQGTRLTVV.

The J gene is TRBJ1-6, the V gene TRBV7-2, with TRBD1 as a possible D gene (6 bases). From germline, CDR1 is SGHTA and CDR2 FQGNSA. Trimming removed 4 bases at V and 5 bases at J, with 15 bases between. This CDR3 contains 16 residues. CDR3 loop: CASSSRTVINNSPLHF. The CDR3 DNA is TGTGCCAGCAGCTCCCGGACAGTCATAAATAATTCACCCCTCCACTTT.

The V and J genes are TRBV4-3 and TRBJ1-2; D is ambiguous. V gave up 0 bases and J gave up 6 bases, with 14 bases separating them. The CDR3 contains 15 residues. Germline V gives CDR1 LGHNA, CDR2 YSLEER. CDR3 loop: CASSQDMGRWDGYTF. The CDR3 coding sequence is TGCGCCAGCAGCCAAGATATGGGGAGGTGGGATGGCTACACCTTC.

The rearrangement links TRBV6-2 or TRBV6-3 to TRBJ1-5; perhaps TRBD1 as D (5 bases). CDR3 length equals 14 residues. V was clipped by 6 bases and J by 2 bases, with 11 bases between them. Germline CDR1 reads MNHEY; CDR2 reads SVGEGT. The CDR3 here is CASSPDSRNQPQHF. CDR3 coding DNA: TGTGCCAGCAGCCCTGACAGTCGCAATCAGCCCCAGCATTTT.

This chain uses TRBV24-1 with TRBJ2-3, with TRBD2 as a possible D gene (6 bases). This CDR3 region has 15 residues. The germline V gene has CDR1 KGHDR and CDR2 SFDVKD. Trimming removed 4 bases from V and 2 bases from J, with 12 bases in between. The CDR3: CATSDPGLNTDTQYF. In nucleotides, the CDR3 is TGTGCCACCAGTGACCCGGGACTTAACACAGATACGCAGTATTTT.

This chain uses TRBV5-6 with TRBJ2-7; 8 positions match TRBD2. Trimming at V came to 0 bases and at J to 6 bases, leaving 11 bases not matched to a gene. The CDR3 length is 16 residues. Per the germline V gene, CDR1 is SGHDT and CDR2 is YYEEEE. The CDR3 loop is CASSLVGTSRGSEQYF. Here the CDR3 DNA reads TGTGCCAGCAGCTTGGTAGGGACTAGTCGCGGGTCCGAGCAGTACTTC.

V gene TRBV30 combines with J gene TRBJ1-5, with D possibly matching TRBD1 (6 bases). V was cut by 2 bases and J by 11 bases, with 22 bases left in between. CDR1 is GTSNPN and CDR2 is SVGIG in the germline V gene (reference sequence). The CDR3 runs to 15 residues. The CDR3 loop reads CAWSPGTQGLGAQHF. DNA of the CDR3: TGTGCCTGGAGTCCCGGGACACAGGGATTGGGGGCCCAGCATTTT. Using reference TRBV30 and TRBJ1-5 for the parts outside the CDR3, the full variable domain is SQTIHQWPATLVQPVGSPLSLECTVEGTSNPNLYWYRQAAGRGLQLLFYSVGIGQISSEVPQNLSASRPQDRQFILSSKKLLLSDSGFYLCAWSPGTQGLGAQHFGDGTRLSIL.

V and J are TRBV12-3 or TRBV12-4 and TRBJ2-2; unclear D gene. The CDR3 covers 13 residues. Trimming removed 6 bases from V and 1 base from J, with 6 bases in between. The CDR3 is CASRAGNTGELFF. CDR3 DNA: TGTGCCAGCAGAGCAGGGAACACCGGGGAGCTGTTTTTT.

V and J are TRBV11-3 and TRBJ2-2; 10 nucleotides line up with TRBD1. V lost 6 bases, J lost 4 bases, and 5 bases stayed unmatched. Looked up from germline, CDR1 is SGHNT and CDR2 is YENEEA. The length of the CDR3 is 15 residues. The CDR3 DNA reads TGTGCCAGCAGTTACCGGACAGGGGGCACCGGGGAGCTGTTTTTT. This sequence encodes CASSYRTGGTGELFF.

This chain connects TRBV13 to TRBJ2-1, with TRBD2 matching 9 bases. The CDR3 consists of 18 residues. The germline gives CDR1 PRHDT, CDR2 FYEKMQ (reference sequence). V shed 6 bases, J shed 0 bases, and the junction held 12 bases outside the gene matches. In DNA, the CDR3 is TGTGCCAGCAGAATCACACTAGCGGGCGCTAGCTCCTACAATGAGCAGTTCTTC. Translation: CASRITLAGASSYNEQFF.

In the case of this clone: Compared with germline, one end of the junction differs, possibly owing to a read error. This chain joins TRBV6-5 and TRBJ1-4; D call uncertain. CDR1 is MNHEY, CDR2 SVGAGI, per germline. This CDR3 region has 13 residues. The CDR3 here is CASREVGSEKLLF. CDR3 nucleotides: TGTGCCAGCAGGGAGGTGGGTAGTGAAAAACTGCTTTTT.

The rearrangement joins TRBV4-3 to TRBJ1-6; D is possibly TRBD1 (5 bases). Germline V gene sequence: CDR1 LGHNA, CDR2 YSLEER. V was cut by 0 bases and J by 5 bases, with 14 bases left in between. The CDR3 extends over 17 amino acids. The CDR3 region is CASSQDWGGNNNSPLHF. CDR3 in DNA: TGCGCCAGCAGCCAAGATTGGGGGGGGAATAATAATTCACCCCTCCACTTT.

The rearrangement links TRBV6-5 to TRBJ1-5; D is perhaps TRBD1 (5 bases). This CDR3 has 14 residues. The V end lost 2 bases, the J end lost 4 bases, and 9 bases lay between the germline ends. Germline CDR1 and CDR2: MNHEY and SVGAGI. The CDR3 DNA reads as TGTGCCAGCAGTTACAGGGGAATTAATCAGCCCCAGCATTTT. Protein sequence: CASSYRGINQPQHF.

V gene TRBV4-1 combines with J gene TRBJ2-4; D is unclear. Trimming stripped 0 bases from V and 3 bases from J, with 15 bases between. The length of the CDR3 is 17 residues. Per germline, CDR1 MGHRA and CDR2 YSYEKL. Here the CDR3 DNA reads TGCGCCAGCAGCCAAGATCATGAGAGAGCCTACAAAAACATTCAGTACTTC. This translates into CASSQDHERAYKNIQYF.

This rearrangement joins TRBV9 to TRBJ2-1; 12 nucleotides align to TRBD2. CDR1 is SGDLS and CDR2 is YYNGEE in the germline V gene. The CDR3 extends over 17 amino acids. Trimming cost V 3 bases and J 6 bases; bases outside gene matches: 10. The chain's CDR3 is CASSGPRASGRANEQFF. Here the CDR3 DNA reads TGTGCCAGCAGCGGACCGAGAGCTAGCGGGAGGGCCAATGAGCAGTTCTTC. Full variable domain (missing parts from reference TRBV9 and TRBJ2-1): DSGVTQTPKHLITATGQRVTLRCSPRSGDLSVYWYQQSLDQGLQFLIQYYNGEERAKGNILERFSAQQFPDLHSELNLSSLELGDSALYFCASSGPRASGRANEQFFGPGTRLTVL.

This clone was counted once. The chain links TRBV19 to TRBJ1-5; 8 bases line up with TRBD1. The germline gives CDR1 LNHDA, CDR2 SQIVND (reference sequence). The V gene end was trimmed by 5 bases and the J gene end by 1 base; junction bases not matched to a gene: 7. This CDR3 spans 16 amino acids. CDR3 in amino acids: CASSVRQGWSNQPQHF. DNA of the CDR3: TGTGCCAGTAGTGTCCGACAGGGGTGGAGCAATCAGCCCCAGCATTTT.

The CDR3 bases are TGTGCCAGTAGTCCAAACCAGGGAATCGGGGAGCTGTTTTTT. It codes for CASSPNQGIGELFF. The chain employs TRBV19 and TRBJ2-2, with D tentatively TRBD1 (5 bases). Trimming left V 5 bases short and J 7 bases short, with 14 bases between. Germline loops: CDR1 LNHDA, CDR2 SQIVND (reference sequence). The CDR3 runs 14 residues.

The V call is TRBV9, the J call TRBJ2-3, with 7 bases matching TRBD2. CDR1 SGDLS and CDR2 YYNGEE come from the germline V gene. J gave up 1 base and V 4 bases, and 12 bases lay outside the gene matches. The CDR3 loop spans 17 amino acids. CDR3 nucleotide sequence: TGTGCCAGCAGCCCCAGAGTTTGGAGCGGGGGCACAGATACGCAGTATTTT. This gives the protein CASSPRVWSGGTDTQYF.

DNA for the CDR3: TGTGCCTGGAGTGTAGGCGGGGGGGCGGTCGCAGATACGCAGTATTTT. This sequence encodes CAWSVGGGAVADTQYF. V is TRBV30 and J is TRBJ2-3; 9 bases line up with TRBD2. V lost 0 bases and J lost 4; bases outside the gene matches: 8. Looked up from germline, CDR1 is GTSNPN and CDR2 is SVGIG (reference sequence). The CDR3 consists of 16 residues. Full variable domain (outside the CDR3, taken from reference TRBV30 and TRBJ2-3): SQTIHQWPATLVQPVGSPLSLECTVEGTSNPNLYWYRQAAGRGLQLLFYSVGIGQISSEVPQNLSASRPQDRQFILSSKKLLLSDSGFYLCAWSVGGGAVADTQYFGPGTRLTVL.